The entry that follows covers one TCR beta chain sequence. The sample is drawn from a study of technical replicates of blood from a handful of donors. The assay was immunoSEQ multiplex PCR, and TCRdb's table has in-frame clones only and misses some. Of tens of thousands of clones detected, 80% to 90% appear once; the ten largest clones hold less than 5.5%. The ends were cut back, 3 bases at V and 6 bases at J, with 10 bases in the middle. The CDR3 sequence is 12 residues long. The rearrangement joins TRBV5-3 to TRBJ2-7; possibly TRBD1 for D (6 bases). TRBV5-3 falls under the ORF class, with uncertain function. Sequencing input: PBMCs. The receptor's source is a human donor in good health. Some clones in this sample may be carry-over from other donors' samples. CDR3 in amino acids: CARSSDRLEQYF. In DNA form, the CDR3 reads TGTGCCAGAAGCTCGGACAGACTCGAGCAGTACTTC.